The next 27 T cell receptor beta chains were all read from a single sample in a study of T cell responses to AZD1222 COVID-19 vaccine. Clones were sequenced by immunoSEQ multiplex PCR, and TCRdb holds only the in-frame ones, with some missing. The sample lists about 79,000 clones, around 84% occurring once. Sequenced here: peripheral blood, sampled on day 0 of AZD1222 vaccination. These receptors all come from an adult in good health.

This clone came up many times. The chain couples TRBV2 to TRBJ2-1, with D hard to call. Deletions cut 1 base from V and 5 bases from J, with 3 bases between. From germline, CDR1 is SNHLY and CDR2 FYNNEI. The CDR3 length is 12 residues. The CDR3 spells CASSEVDNEQFF. The CDR3 DNA reads TGTGCCAGCAGTGAAGTGGACAATGAGCAGTTCTTC.

The chain uses TRBV12-5 and TRBJ1-5; D may be TRBD1 (6 bases). Trimming left V 5 bases short and J 3 bases short, with 11 bases between. This CDR3 region has 14 residues. Germline assignment: CDR1 LGHNT and CDR2 FRNRAP. DNA for the CDR3: TGTGCTAGTGGTGCTGACAGGTTCAATCAGCCCCAGCATTTT. Residues: CASGADRFNQPQHF.

This clone was seen a handful of times. The rearrangement joins TRBV5-1 to TRBJ1-4, with D perhaps TRBD1 (5 bases). V lost 1 base to trimming and J lost 10 bases, with 17 bases between them. Germline CDR1 reads SGHRS; CDR2 reads YFSETQ. The CDR3 totals 15 residues. CDR3 protein: CASSLNTQVEGKLFF. CDR3 nucleotides: TGCGCCAGCAGCTTGAACACACAGGTGGAGGGAAAACTGTTTTTT.

This chain links TRBV5-1 with TRBJ2-2, with 8 bases identical to TRBD1. The trim removed 2 bases at V and 1 base at J, leaving 4 bases unmatched. The CDR3 has 16 residues. Germline V lookup: CDR1 SGHRS, CDR2 YFSETQ. The CDR3: CASSFDGTGNTGELFF. The DNA for the CDR3 is TGCGCCAGCAGCTTCGACGGGACAGGGAACACCGGGGAGCTGTTTTTT.

This clone was seen a handful of times. The chain links TRBV5-4 to TRBJ2-2; 9 bases fit TRBD1. Germline-derived CDR1 and CDR2 are SGHNT and YYREEE (reference sequence). CDR3 size: 17 residues. V gave up 4 bases and J gave up 4 bases; unmatched junction bases: 11. This CDR3 is CASSPRNRGLGTGELFF. In nucleotides, the CDR3 is TGTGCCAGCAGCCCACGCAACAGGGGGCTCGGCACCGGGGAGCTGTTTTTT.

The chain uses TRBV15 and TRBJ2-1; the D is unclear. V gave up 1 base and J gave up 4 bases, with 5 bases separating them. CDR3 length: 13 amino acids. In germline, CDR1 is LNHNV, CDR2 YYDKDF (reference sequence). In DNA, the CDR3 is TGTGCCACCAGCAGAGTAGGTTACAATGAGCAGTTCTTC. Encoded protein: CATSRVGYNEQFF.

In this sample, this clone turned up once. V usage is TRBV5-1 and J usage is TRBJ2-7; the D call may be TRBD1 or TRBD2 (6 bases each). V was cut by 4 bases and J by 5 bases, with 16 bases left in between. CDR1 and CDR2 (germline): SGHRS, YFSETQ. The CDR3 is 14 residues long. CDR3 nucleotide sequence: TGCGCCAGCAGCCCGTCCGGGGGCATAAACGAGCAGTACTTC. Encoded protein: CASSPSGGINEQYF.

This clone is classed as medium-sized. The V call is TRBV29-1, the J call TRBJ1-2; tentatively, D is TRBD1 (5 bases). The germline V and J ends were trimmed by 7 bases and 5 bases, with 17 bases remaining between them. The CDR3 runs 13 residues. The germline CDR1 and CDR2 sequences are SQVTM and ANQGSEA. CDR3 nucleotide sequence: TGCAGCGCCCAGGGAGGGGAAACGTATGGCTACACCTTC. Translated, it gives CSAQGGETYGYTF. Looking up the rest from reference TRBV29-1 and TRBJ1-2 gives the full variable domain: SAVISQKPSRDICQRGTSLTIQCQVDSQVTMMFWYRQQPGQSLTLIATANQGSEATYESGFVIDKFPISRPNLTFSTLTVSNMSPEDSSIYLCSAQGGETYGYTFGSGTRLTVV.

This clone was seen more than once but under ten times. The chain joins TRBV7-6 to TRBJ1-6; TRBD1 might be the D (5 bases). V lost 4 bases and J lost 6, with 10 bases in between. The CDR3 totals 14 residues. The V gene's germline CDR1 is SGHVS and CDR2 FNYEAQ. CDR3 nucleotides: TGTGCCAGCAGCTCCAGGGAGATTAATTCACCCCTCCACTTT. Translating it yields CASSSREINSPLHF.

This chain uses TRBV29-1 with TRBJ2-7; TRBD1 matches at 10 bases. V lost 2 bases to trimming and J lost 3 bases; unmatched junction nucleotides: 7. CDR1 and CDR2 from the germline V gene are SQVTM and ANQGSEA. This CDR3 has 15 amino acids. The CDR3 region is CSVESPRTGGYEQYF. The CDR3 nucleotides are TGCAGCGTTGAATCCCCTCGGACAGGGGGCTACGAGCAGTACTTC.

The V gene is TRBV2, the J gene TRBJ2-7; the D gene is possibly TRBD2 (5 bases). Trimming shortened V by 8 bases and J by 2 bases, and 7 bases separated the two germline ends. The germline V gene encodes CDR1 SNHLY and CDR2 FYNNEI. This CDR3 has 11 residues. CDR3: CASGSAYEQYF. DNA of the CDR3: TGTGCCAGCGGGAGTGCCTACGAGCAGTACTTC.

The chain couples TRBV6-1 to TRBJ2-1, with no clear D. There are 17 residues in the CDR3. V lost 1 base and J 0 bases, leaving 13 bases between the germline ends. Germline values: CDR1 MNHNS, CDR2 SASEGT. The CDR3 region has the DNA TGTGCCAGCAGTGAAGAAGTGGGCTCTAGCTCCTACAATGAGCAGTTCTTC. This codes for CASSEEVGSSSYNEQFF.

V is TRBV2 and J is TRBJ2-2; D not certain. The CDR3 contains 13 residues. Germline CDR1 reads SNHLY; CDR2 reads FYNNEI. The V and J ends lost 7 bases and 4 bases respectively, with 10 bases between them. In DNA form, the CDR3 reads TGTGCCAGCACCGACGGTGGCACCGGGGAGCTGTTTTTT. Its translation is CASTDGGTGELFF.

The genes are TRBV2 and TRBJ1-5, with 10 bases lining up with TRBD1. CDR3 length: 15 residues. Germline assignment: CDR1 SNHLY and CDR2 FYNNEI. V shed 0 bases, J shed 6 bases, and the junction held 2 bases outside the gene matches. The chain's CDR3 is CASSEAGQGVQPQHF. The DNA for the CDR3 is TGTGCCAGCAGTGAAGCCGGACAGGGGGTTCAGCCCCAGCATTTT.

The rearrangement links TRBV2 to TRBJ2-2; D gene uncertain. Germline V lookup: CDR1 SNHLY, CDR2 FYNNEI. This CDR3 spans 13 amino acids. V dropped 6 bases and J dropped 1 base, with 6 bases sitting between them. CDR3 coding DNA: TGTGCCAGCAGGGTGCGGAACACCGGGGAGCTGTTTTTT. Its protein is CASRVRNTGELFF.

V gene TRBV25-1 combines with J gene TRBJ2-1; D gene ambiguous. Germline V gene lookup returns CDR1 MGHDK and CDR2 SYGVNS. V lost 5 bases and J 7 bases, leaving 6 bases between the germline ends. This CDR3 contains 11 residues. The CDR3 DNA is TGTGCCAGCAGTCGAAGTAATGAGCAGTTCTTC. Translated, it gives CASSRSNEQFF.

The chain combines TRBV29-1 with TRBJ2-7; D is unresolved. CDR3 size: 13 residues. Germline V gives CDR1 SQVTM, CDR2 ANQGSEA. Trimming pared 4 bases from V and 3 bases from J, leaving 13 bases between. The CDR3 region has the DNA TGCAGCGTTGCGTCTGGATCTTACTACGAGCAGTACTTC. It specifies CSVASGSYYEQYF.

V and J are TRBV19 and TRBJ2-4, with a possible D match to TRBD2 (7 bases). The CDR3 contains 15 residues. V was cut by 7 bases and J by 2 bases, with 15 bases left in between. Germline CDR1 is LNHDA and CDR2 is SQIVND (reference sequence). CDR3 sequence reads: CASTTGGDTKNIQYF. In DNA, the CDR3 is TGTGCCAGTACAACTGGGGGGGACACCAAAAACATTCAGTACTTC.

This chain connects TRBV7-2 to TRBJ1-1; D gene unclear. This CDR3 contains 14 residues. Per germline, CDR1 SGHTA and CDR2 FQGNSA. The ends were cut back, 3 bases at V and 3 bases at J, with 11 bases in the middle. CDR3 region: CASSFKPRDTEAFF. The CDR3 DNA is TGTGCCAGCAGCTTCAAGCCTCGGGACACTGAAGCTTTCTTT. The full variable domain, rest sourced from reference TRBV7-2 and TRBJ1-1, is GAGVSQSPSNKVTEKGKDVELRCDPISGHTALYWYRQSLGQGLEFLIYFQGNSAPDKSGLPSDRFSAERTGGSVSTLTIQRTQQEDSAVYLCASSFKPRDTEAFFGQGTRLTVV.

This chain links TRBV25-1 with TRBJ1-2; perhaps TRBD1 as D (6 bases). V was clipped by 4 bases and J by 6 bases, with 15 bases between them. Germline-derived CDR1 and CDR2 are MGHDK and SYGVNS. This CDR3 is built from 14 residues. The CDR3 loop is CASSGGGTGDGYTF. The CDR3, as DNA: TGTGCCAGCAGTGGAGGGGGGACGGGTGATGGCTACACCTTC.

The chain recombines TRBV4-2 with TRBJ2-1; D remains ambiguous. V dropped 0 bases and J dropped 2 bases, with 2 bases sitting between them. Per the germline V gene, CDR1 is LGHNA and CDR2 is YNFKEQ. This CDR3 has 13 amino acids. The CDR3 DNA reads TGTGCCAGCAGCCAAGAACCCTACAATGAGCAGTTCTTC. Residues: CASSQEPYNEQFF.

V is TRBV19 and J is TRBJ2-3, with a possible D match to TRBD1 (8 bases). The V gene's germline CDR1 is LNHDA and CDR2 SQIVND (reference sequence). The ends were cut back, 6 bases at V and 0 bases at J, with 28 bases in the middle. This CDR3 is 20 amino acids long. CDR3 in DNA: TGTGCCAGTAGCCCGCGGGGCAGGGGGCGCAGCGGGGAAAGCACAGATACGCAGTATTTT. Its translation: CASSPRGRGRSGESTDTQYF.

The chain couples TRBV2 to TRBJ1-2; 7 bases agree with TRBD1. Losses at the gene ends were 6 bases for V and 6 bases for J; bases not matched to a gene: 13. The CDR3 totals 15 residues. Germline V gives CDR1 SNHLY, CDR2 FYNNEI. CDR3 coding DNA: TGTGCCAGCAGGAGGGAGCAACAGGGGAACCATGGCTACACCTTC. It is translated as CASRREQQGNHGYTF.

This clone was recorded a few times. V gene TRBV2 combines with J gene TRBJ1-6; possibly TRBD1 for D (6 bases). V was cut by 6 bases and J by 10 bases, with 10 bases left in between. The CDR3 is made up of 12 amino acids. The germline CDR1 and CDR2 sequences are SNHLY and FYNNEI. The CDR3 region has the DNA TGTGCCAGCAGGGACAGAGGGTCACCCCTCCACTTT. Translating gives CASRDRGSPLHF.

The genes are TRBV11-2 and TRBJ2-1; D is undetermined. The germline V gene has CDR1 SGHAT and CDR2 FQNNGV. Between the trimmed V and J ends, which lost 3 bases and 2 bases, there was a span of 11 bases. The CDR3 sequence is 15 residues long. The CDR3 reads CASSFGPRAYNEQFF. The CDR3 DNA reads as TGTGCCAGCAGCTTTGGGCCTCGGGCCTACAATGAGCAGTTCTTC. The complete variable domain, with remaining parts taken from reference TRBV11-2 and TRBJ2-1, reads EAGVAQSPRYKIIEKRQSVAFWCNPISGHATLYWYQQILGQGPKLLIQFQNNGVVDDSQLPKDRFSAERLKGVDSTLKIQPAKLEDSAVYLCASSFGPRAYNEQFFGPGTRLTVL.

This sequence joins TRBV29-1 and TRBJ1-2; 9 bases map to TRBD1. The CDR3 totals 13 residues. Trimming took 1 base from V and 13 from J; bases not matched to a gene: 10. Germline V gives CDR1 SQVTM, CDR2 ANQGSEA. CDR3 region: CSVEVTGQGTGTF. CDR3 bases: TGCAGCGTTGAAGTAACAGGACAGGGGACAGGCACCTTC. Full variable domain (missing parts from reference TRBV29-1 and TRBJ1-2): SAVISQKPSRDICQRGTSLTIQCQVDSQVTMMFWYRQQPGQSLTLIATANQGSEATYESGFVIDKFPISRPNLTFSTLTVSNMSPEDSSIYLCSVEVTGQGTGTFGSGTRLTVV.

The V and J genes are TRBV2 and TRBJ1-1; tentative D call: TRBD1 (5 bases). The V gene's germline CDR1 is SNHLY and CDR2 FYNNEI. CDR3 length: 14 amino acids. V shed 5 bases and J shed 2 bases, with 12 bases lying between them. The DNA of the CDR3 is TGTGCCAGCAGTCCAAGGGGCGTCAACACTGAAGCTTTCTTT. Encoded protein: CASSPRGVNTEAFF.